Each of the 19 T cell receptor beta chains below was sequenced from the same sample in a study of blood T cell repertoires in COVID-19 (dated by TCRdb to the early 2020s). Libraries were prepared through the immunoSEQ multiplex PCR assay. TCRdb mirrors the immuneACCESS table, restricted to in-frame sequences. Some clones are absent from its copies; in checked studies, under half trace to an unresolved V gene, and the reason for the others is unknown. The sample table holds 350,000 to 450,000 clones, of which about 89% were seen once. Over 0.7% of the sample is taken by the ten largest. Sequenced sample: PBMCs or T cells enriched from blood (not recorded which). These receptors originate from a woman in her forties who had been exposed to COVID-19.

V and J are TRBV9 and TRBJ2-6, with 13 bases aligning to TRBD2. Germline V CDR1 and CDR2: SGDLS, YYNGEE. The CDR3 has 18 residues. The J segment lost 0 bases and the V segment lost 4 bases, leaving 4 bases of the junction unmatched. The CDR3 sequence is CASSPGLAGVSGANVLTF. The CDR3 DNA sequence: TGTGCCAGCAGCCCAGGACTAGCGGGAGTCTCTGGGGCCAACGTCCTGACTTTC.

This chain joins TRBV6-6 and TRBJ1-2; D may be TRBD1 (5 bases). CDR1 MNHNY and CDR2 SVGAGI come from the germline V gene (reference sequence). V gave up 7 bases and J gave up 5 bases, with 17 bases separating them. The CDR3 sequence is 14 residues long. The CDR3 sequence is CASTGVGGGYGYTF. As DNA, the CDR3 is TGTGCCAGCACCGGAGTCGGGGGGGGTTATGGCTACACCTTC.

Here the CDR3 reads CASSWQGGGTNEKLFF. As DNA, the CDR3 is TGCGCCAGCAGCTGGCAGGGGGGTGGAACCAATGAAAAACTGTTTTTT. The chain carries TRBV5-1 and TRBJ1-4; 7 bases are shared with TRBD1. The CDR3 runs to 16 residues. The ends lost 3 bases at V and 5 bases at J; junction bases unmatched: 10. The V gene's germline CDR1 is SGHRS and CDR2 YFSETQ. The complete variable domain, with remaining parts taken from reference TRBV5-1 and TRBJ1-4, reads KAGVTQTPRYLIKTRGQQVTLSCSPISGHRSVSWYQQTPGQGLQFLFEYFSETQRNKGNFPGRFSGRQFSNSRSEMNVSTLELGDSALYLCASSWQGGGTNEKLFFGSGTQLSVL.

The chain combines TRBV27 with TRBJ1-6; tentative D call: TRBD1 (6 bases). The CDR3 is made up of 14 amino acids. Germline CDR1 is MNHEY and CDR2 is SMNVEV (reference sequence). V lost 2 bases and J 9 bases, leaving 11 bases between the germline ends. This chain's CDR3 is CASSLRPRGSPLHF. CDR3 DNA: TGTGCCAGCAGTTTACGTCCCAGGGGTTCACCCCTCCACTTT.

The V and J genes are TRBV5-6 and TRBJ1-1; 7 bases map to TRBD1. The length of the CDR3 is 13 residues. V dropped 3 bases and J dropped 4; count of bases not matched to a gene: 3. Looked up from germline, CDR1 is SGHDT and CDR2 is YYEEEE. Here the CDR3 reads CASSWGTVTEAFF. DNA for the CDR3: TGTGCCAGCAGCTGGGGGACAGTCACTGAAGCTTTCTTT.

As for this clone: The germline gene is not matched at one end of the junction; a read error may be the cause. V gene TRBV5-4 combines with J gene TRBJ2-4, with D possibly being TRBD1 (6 bases). The CDR3 runs 12 residues. CDR1 and CDR2 (germline): SGHNT, YYREEE (reference sequence). For the CDR3, the DNA is TGTGCCAGCAGCTTGGCTCAGGGGCCAGGTAACTTC. This codes for CASSLAQGPGNF.

The chain joins TRBV9 to TRBJ1-2, with 11 positions matching TRBD1. Germline V gives CDR1 SGDLS, CDR2 YYNGEE. The CDR3 is 16 residues long. The V segment lost 3 bases and the J segment 6 bases; nucleotides outside the gene matches: 10. The CDR3 reads CASSAGQGALGHGYTF. In DNA form, the CDR3 reads TGTGCCAGCAGCGCCGGACAGGGGGCCTTAGGGCATGGCTACACCTTC.

The chain recombines TRBV7-9 with TRBJ2-2; 8 bases are a match to TRBD2. CDR3 length: 15 residues. With 3 bases clipped from V and 4 bases from J, the junction kept 4 bases outside the gene matches. CDR1 and CDR2 (germline): SEHNR, FQNEAQ (reference sequence). For the CDR3, the DNA is TGTGCCAGCAGCTTGACTAGCGTACGCACCGGGGAGCTGTTTTTT. Translation gives CASSLTSVRTGELFF. Drawing the rest from reference TRBV7-9 and TRBJ2-2, the complete variable domain is DTGVSQNPRHKITKRGQNVTFRCDPISEHNRLYWYRQTLGQGPEFLTYFQNEAQLEKSRLLSDRFSAERPKGSFSTLEIQRTEQGDSAMYLCASSLTSVRTGELFFGEGSRLTVL.

The chain joins TRBV18 to TRBJ2-6; D might be TRBD1 (6 bases). The CDR3 consists of 16 residues. V gave up 5 bases and J gave up 4 bases, with 15 bases separating them. Germline V gene sequence: CDR1 KGHSH, CDR2 LQKENI. The DNA of the CDR3 is TGTGCCAGCTCAACCTACAGGGATCCCGGGGCCAACGTCCTGACTTTC. Translating it yields CASSTYRDPGANVLTF.

This clone was recorded at least ten times. V gene TRBV7-3 combines with J gene TRBJ2-3; 8 positions agree with TRBD2. The V segment lost 5 bases and the J segment 10 bases; nucleotides outside the gene matches: 5. Germline V gives CDR1 SGHTA, CDR2 FQGTGA. The CDR3 sequence is 12 residues long. CDR3 loop: CASSPSGPPQYF. The DNA of the CDR3 is TGTGCCAGCAGCCCTAGCGGGCCGCCGCAGTATTTT. Together with reference TRBV7-3 and TRBJ2-3, the CDR3 gives the full variable domain: GAGVSQTPSNKVTEKGKYVELRCDPISGHTALYWYRQSLGQGPEFLIYFQGTGAADDSGLPNDRFFAVRPEGSVSTLKIQRTERGDSAVYLCASSPSGPPQYFGPGTRLTVL.

The chain has TRBV7-3 and TRBJ1-2; D not resolved. Germline V gives CDR1 SGHTA, CDR2 FQGTGA. The CDR3 covers 13 residues. Trimming pared 0 bases from V and 7 bases from J, leaving 9 bases between. This chain's CDR3 is CASSLTGGSGYTF. Written as DNA, the CDR3 is TGTGCCAGCAGCTTAACGGGAGGTTCTGGCTACACCTTC.

The chain couples TRBV19 to TRBJ2-3; 8 nucleotides match TRBD2. In germline, CDR1 is LNHDA, CDR2 SQIVND (reference sequence). This CDR3 contains 15 residues. With 3 bases clipped from V and 4 bases from J, the junction kept 6 bases outside the gene matches. This CDR3 reads CASSMNSGSADTQYF. CDR3 in DNA: TGTGCCAGTAGTATGAACAGCGGGAGCGCAGATACGCAGTATTTT.

V and J are TRBV11-2 and TRBJ2-1, with D tentatively TRBD2 (6 bases). V was shortened by 1 base and J by 7 bases, with 8 bases between the two germline ends. This CDR3 comprises 13 residues. The germline V gene has CDR1 SGHAT and CDR2 FQNNGV. CDR3 in amino acids: CASSLAGVNEQFF. As DNA, the CDR3 is TGTGCCAGCAGCTTAGCGGGGGTAAATGAGCAGTTCTTC.

This clone was found a few times. The chain has TRBV4-2 and TRBJ1-3; D possibly corresponds to TRBD1 (5 bases). The germline V gene encodes CDR1 LGHNA and CDR2 YNFKEQ. V lost 1 base and J lost 2, with 9 bases in between. CDR3 length equals 15 residues. The CDR3: CASSQAQAAGNTIYF. The CDR3 coding sequence is TGTGCCAGCAGCCAAGCACAGGCAGCTGGAAACACCATATATTTT.

The V gene is TRBV2, the J gene TRBJ2-7, with 11 bases identical to TRBD2. Trimming took 6 bases from V and 0 from J; bases not matched to a gene: 10. The V gene's germline CDR1 is SNHLY and CDR2 FYNNEI. The CDR3 spans 17 residues. The CDR3 sequence: CASRGGLAGGSSYEQYF. CDR3 nucleotide sequence: TGTGCCAGCAGGGGTGGGCTAGCGGGAGGCAGCTCCTACGAGCAGTACTTC.

The chain couples TRBV29-1 to TRBJ1-1; D gene uncertain. Germline CDR1 is SQVTM and CDR2 is ANQGSEA. The length of the CDR3 is 13 residues. With 3 bases removed from V and 0 bases from J, the gap between germline ends came to 8 bases. CDR3: CSVDRKMNTEAFF. The CDR3 DNA sequence: TGCAGCGTTGACAGGAAGATGAACACTGAAGCTTTCTTT.

This chain uses TRBV4-1 with TRBJ2-1, with 13 bases identical to TRBD2. This CDR3 comprises 15 residues. The germline gives CDR1 MGHRA, CDR2 YSYEKL. V shed 5 bases, J shed 7 bases, and the junction held 5 bases outside the gene matches. This chain's CDR3 is CASSKGLAGVNEQFF. For the CDR3, the DNA is TGCGCCAGCAGCAAAGGACTAGCGGGAGTGAATGAGCAGTTCTTC.

The chain uses TRBV3-1 (or the pseudogene TRBV3-2) and TRBJ1-2, with D hard to call. The CDR3 totals 13 residues. Trimming took off 4 bases at V and 7 bases at J, with 13 bases between the two ends. The germline V gene has CDR1 LGHDT and CDR2 YNNKEL (reference sequence). The CDR3 DNA is TGTGCCAGCAGCCCCCGTCCAGAGGGTGGCTACACCTTC. Its protein product is CASSPRPEGGYTF.

V usage is TRBV7-4 and J usage is TRBJ1-5, with 8 bases lining up with TRBD1. V trimming: 5 bases; J trimming: 2 bases; junction bases outside the gene matches: 11. The CDR3 is 17 residues long. The V gene's germline CDR1 is SGHVT and CDR2 SQSDAQ. The CDR3 bases are TGTGCCAGCAGCCCAGATACGGGGGACAGGCGCAATCAGCCCCAGCATTTT. Protein: CASSPDTGDRRNQPQHF.